The TCR beta chain described here comes from a study of blood T cell repertoires in COVID-19. Study context: Samples came from the United States, Italy and Spain, spanning acute and convalescent COVID-19.

Those enrolled in Seattle joined during active infection and were followed longitudinally afterward. This CDR3 comprises 16 residues. V gave up 1 base and J gave up 6 bases; unmatched junction bases: 8. Per the germline V gene, CDR1 is MDHEN and CDR2 is SYDVKM. TCRdb keeps only in-frame clones here, not all; method: immunoSEQ multiplex PCR. The sample carries some 290,000 clones, just under 90% recorded once. The rearrangement uses TRBV28 and TRBJ2-1; 8 bases are shared with TRBD2. Sequencing was performed on peripheral blood. This sequence was found in a woman in her twenties or thirties with COVID-19, enrolled during active disease. CDR3 sequence (DNA): TGTGCCAGCAGTTTATCTTCCGGGGGGGCCACCAATGAGCAGTTCTTC. Residues: CASSLSSGGATNEQFF. Drawing the rest from reference TRBV28 and TRBJ2-1, the complete variable domain is DVKVTQSSRYLVKRTGEKVFLECVQDMDHENMFWYRQDPGLGLRLIYFSYDVKMKEKGDIPEGYSVSREKKERFSLILESASTNQTSMYLCASSLSSGGATNEQFFGPGTRLTVL.